The clone carrying this T cell receptor beta chain has a handful of counts. Its antigen is still unknown. The source of the sample is a study of blood T cells in healthy people across ages. General study points: Researchers deemed the diversity estimates from one million T cells underestimates.

A second about 7 to 12 cycle PCR used barcoded and J-beta primers. TCRdb re-analysed the 5' RACE reads in MiXCR, keeping a single row per CDR3 protein. The sample gives more than 1,400,000 distinct CDR3 sequences, around 42% of which show up once; roughly 8.2% is in the top ten. J gave up 8 bases and V 6 bases, and 7 bases lay outside the gene matches. CDR3 size: 15 residues. CDR1 and CDR2 (germline): ENHRY, SYGVKD. Sequenced: blood. V gene TRBV10-3 combines with J gene TRBJ2-1; the match to TRBD2 covers 13 bases. The sequence came from a woman aged 18-29 years in good health. For the CDR3, the DNA is TGTGCCATCAGATATGGGACTAGCGGGGCTGATGAGCAGTTCTTC. Protein product: CAIRYGTSGADEQFF.